This T cell receptor beta chain was identified during a study of response to subunit inactivated influenza vaccine (dated by TCRdb to between 2018 and 2020). A note on the overall study: Deep quantitative T cell receptor repertoire profiling was used in the study to track responses to a trivalent subunit inactivated influenza vaccine. The full study reports these points: The authors suggested that each seasonal influenza vaccination may recruit only a limited number of new T cells.

Sequences MNHEY (CDR1) and SVGAGI (CDR2) are obtained from the germline V gene. Relative to germline, V is missing 0 bases and J is missing 5 bases, with 5 bases of the junction outside any gene match. From its cysteine to its phenylalanine, the CDR3 spans 15 amino acids. Left in the record is the CDR3 DNA by itself, 45 bases read in frame from the first base. This clonotype was counted once. The antigen this receptor binds is unknown. It has no much larger one-base neighbor in the sample; base qualities were not kept. One read amounts to weak evidence. Library construction relied on RT-PCR. The listed sequencing device is Illumina HiSeq 2500. TCRdb reran the public reads through fastp at Q25 and MiXCR, keeping productive beta chains. Every CDR3 protein is listed once, alongside the most common genes and DNA of its rows. This sample is represented by roughly 650,000 distinct CDR3 sequences; 14% of them were singletons. The top ten constitute approximately 7.6% of the sample.

The sample in question was PBMCs from blood, obtained roughly 2 weeks before vaccination. The receptor's source is a man aged 45 to 65 who received an inactivated influenza vaccine. Donor details come from another sample of the same person, matched by shared clones. The chain employs TRBV6-5 and TRBJ1-2; 8 central bases correspond to TRBD1. The DNA reads TGTGCCAGCAGTTACTCGGGACAGGCAAAGTATGGCTACACCTTC. This yields the protein CASSYSGQAKYGYTF.